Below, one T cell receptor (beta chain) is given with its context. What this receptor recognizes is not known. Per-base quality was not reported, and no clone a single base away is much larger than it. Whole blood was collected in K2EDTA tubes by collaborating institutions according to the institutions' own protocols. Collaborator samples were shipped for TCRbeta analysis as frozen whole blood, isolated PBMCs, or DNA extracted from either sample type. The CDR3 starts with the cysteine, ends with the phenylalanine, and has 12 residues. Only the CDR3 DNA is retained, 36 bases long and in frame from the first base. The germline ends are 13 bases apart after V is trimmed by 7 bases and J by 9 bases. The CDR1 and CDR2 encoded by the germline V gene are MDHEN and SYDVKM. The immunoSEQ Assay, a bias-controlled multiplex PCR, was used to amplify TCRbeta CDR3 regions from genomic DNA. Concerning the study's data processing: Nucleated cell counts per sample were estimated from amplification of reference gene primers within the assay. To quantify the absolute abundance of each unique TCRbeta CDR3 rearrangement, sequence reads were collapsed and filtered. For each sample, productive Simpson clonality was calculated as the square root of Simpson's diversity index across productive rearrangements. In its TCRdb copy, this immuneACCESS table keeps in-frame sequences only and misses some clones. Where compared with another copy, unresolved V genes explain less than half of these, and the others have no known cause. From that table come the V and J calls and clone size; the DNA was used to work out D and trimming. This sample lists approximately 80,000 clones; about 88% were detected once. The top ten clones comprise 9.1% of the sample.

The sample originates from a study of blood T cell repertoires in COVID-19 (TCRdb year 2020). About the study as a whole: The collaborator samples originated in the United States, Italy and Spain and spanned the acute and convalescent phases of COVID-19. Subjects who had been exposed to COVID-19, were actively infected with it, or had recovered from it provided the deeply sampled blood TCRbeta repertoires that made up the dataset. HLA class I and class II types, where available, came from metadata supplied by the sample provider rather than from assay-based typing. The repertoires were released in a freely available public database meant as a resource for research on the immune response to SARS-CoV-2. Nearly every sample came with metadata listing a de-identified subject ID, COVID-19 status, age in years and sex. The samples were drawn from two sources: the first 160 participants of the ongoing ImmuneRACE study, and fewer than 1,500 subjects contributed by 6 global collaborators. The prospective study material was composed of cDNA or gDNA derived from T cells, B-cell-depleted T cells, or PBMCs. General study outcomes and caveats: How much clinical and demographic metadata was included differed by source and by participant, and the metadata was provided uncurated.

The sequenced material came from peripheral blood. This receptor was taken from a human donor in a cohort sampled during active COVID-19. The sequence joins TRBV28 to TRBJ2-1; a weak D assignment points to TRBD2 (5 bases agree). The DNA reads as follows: TGTGCCAGCAACCGGGGAGTCAGTGAGCAGTTCTTC. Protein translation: CASNRGVSEQFF.